This T cell receptor beta chain was documented in a study of T cell changes during pregnancy in multiple sclerosis. The table came from immunoSEQ multiplex PCR; TCRdb's copy has only in-frame clones and leaves some out. The sample lists fewer than 150,000 clones; about 95% were seen once. The germline CDR1 and CDR2 sequences are LNHDA and SQIVND (reference sequence). V shed 1 base and J 3 bases; nucleotides not matched to a gene: 6. This CDR3 is built from 15 residues. This receptor was identified in a female donor with multiple sclerosis, enrolled in a pregnancy study. This specimen consisted of peripheral blood, obtained after pregnancy. The chain uses TRBV19 and TRBJ2-7; TRBD2 matches at 7 bases. The CDR3 protein is CASSIVGRDYYEQYF. CDR3 DNA: TGTGCCAGTAGTATAGTCGGCAGGGACTACTACGAGCAGTACTTC.